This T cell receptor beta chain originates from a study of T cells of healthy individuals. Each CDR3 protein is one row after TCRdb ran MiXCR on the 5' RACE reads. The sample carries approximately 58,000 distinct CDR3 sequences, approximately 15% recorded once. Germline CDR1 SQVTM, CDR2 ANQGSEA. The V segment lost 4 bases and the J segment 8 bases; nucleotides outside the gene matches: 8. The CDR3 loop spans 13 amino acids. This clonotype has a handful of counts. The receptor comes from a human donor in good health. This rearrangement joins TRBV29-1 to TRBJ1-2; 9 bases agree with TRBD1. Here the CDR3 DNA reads TGCAGCGTTGGTGGGACAGGGTATCGAGGCTACACCTTC. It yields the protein CSVGGTGYRGYTF.